Listed below are T cell receptor beta chains from one sample, sequenced in a study of T-cell memory formation after mild COVID-19. Each CDR3 protein is one row after TCRdb ran MiXCR on the 5' RACE reads. The profile shows around 370,000 distinct CDR3 sequences, roughly 20% of them singletons. The sample consisted of PBMCs or a T cell subset sorted from them (not recorded which). These receptors were collected from an adult woman who had mild COVID-19 (a few samples of this study predate the infection). Cell type and time point are not known. The CDR3 runs from the conserved cysteine through the conserved F or W. The D gene is left open where the match is weak. Some rows mark clone size as missing; the rest say once, few, many or name a class of expanded clone.

CDR3 DNA: TGCGCCAGCAGCCAAGATACGGGCAGCCGCTGGGAAGCTTTCTTT; CDR3 protein: CASSQDTGSRWEAFF; V gene: TRBV4-3; clone size: few; J gene: TRBJ1-1; D gene: NA
CDR3 DNA: TGTGCCAGCAGCTCCCCCGAAGGCGGGAACACCGGGGAGCTGTTTTTT; CDR3 protein: CASSSPEGGNTGELFF; V gene: TRBV12-3/TRBV12-4; clone size: few; J gene: TRBJ2-2; D gene: NA
CDR3 DNA: TGTGCCTGGAGCCCCGGGGGTTCACCCCTCCACTTT; CDR3 protein: CAWSPGGSPLHF; V gene: TRBV30; clone size: few; J gene: TRBJ1-6; D gene: NA
CDR3 DNA: TGCGCCAGCAGCCAATGGGTTGAACAGGGGGCAATCTACGAGCAGTACTTC; CDR3 protein: CASSQWVEQGAIYEQYF; V gene: TRBV4-3; clone size: few; J gene: TRBJ2-7; D gene: TRBD1
CDR3 DNA: TGTGCCAGTAGTCCCAATCCCCAGGGAATCACTGAAGCTTTCTTT; CDR3 protein: CASSPNPQGITEAFF; V gene: TRBV19; clone size: once; J gene: TRBJ1-1; D gene: NA
CDR3 DNA: TGCAGTGCTAGTAGTTGGACAGGGAAGAGCAATCAGCCCCAGCATTTT; CDR3 protein: CSASSWTGKSNQPQHF; V gene: TRBV20-1; clone size: few; J gene: TRBJ1-5; D gene: TRBD1
CDR3 DNA: TGCAGCGTTGCCCGGACTAGCGGGAGTTTCTATACGCAGTATTTT; CDR3 protein: CSVARTSGSFYTQYF; V gene: TRBV29-1; clone size: NA; J gene: TRBJ2-3; D gene: TRBD2
CDR3 DNA: TGTGCCACCAGTGGCCTCCCCGGGACAGGGGAGGATTACGAGCAGTACTTC; CDR3 protein: CATSGLPGTGEDYEQYF; V gene: TRBV24-1; clone size: NA; J gene: TRBJ2-7; D gene: TRBD1
CDR3 DNA: TGTGCCAGCAGCCAAGAATTGGGTCCCTCCTACGAGCAGTACTTC; CDR3 protein: CASSQELGPSYEQYF; V gene: TRBV3-1; clone size: few; J gene: TRBJ2-7; D gene: NA
CDR3 DNA: TGTGCCAGCAGCGGGGGCAGGGACTATGGCTACACCTTC; CDR3 protein: CASSGGRDYGYTF; V gene: TRBV25-1; clone size: few; J gene: TRBJ1-2; D gene: NA
CDR3 DNA: TGCGCCAGCAGCCAAGCCTACAGGAGCTCCTACGAGCAGTACTTC; CDR3 protein: CASSQAYRSSYEQYF; V gene: TRBV4-1; clone size: few; J gene: TRBJ2-7; D gene: NA
CDR3 DNA: TGTGCCAGCTGCACAGCGGGAGGCGCCTACAATGAGCAGTTCTTC; CDR3 protein: CASCTAGGAYNEQFF; V gene: TRBV27; clone size: few; J gene: TRBJ2-1; D gene: TRBD2
CDR3 DNA: TGTGCCAGCAGTTCTCTACGGGACACAGATACGCAGTATTTT; CDR3 protein: CASSSLRDTDTQYF; V gene: TRBV12-3/TRBV12-4; clone size: few; J gene: TRBJ2-3; D gene: NA
CDR3 DNA: TGTGCCAGCAGTTACGGGCGATTTGGGGTGAAGCACACTGAAGCTTTCTTT; CDR3 protein: CASSYGRFGVKHTEAFF; V gene: TRBV6-6; clone size: few; J gene: TRBJ1-1; D gene: NA